Below, 2 T cell receptor beta chains from the same sample are listed, as sequenced in a study of T cell responses to AZD1222 COVID-19 vaccine. The data were produced by immunoSEQ multiplex PCR, yet TCRdb's version contains in-frame clones alone and is incomplete. The profile shows roughly 100,000 clones, nearly 90% of them singletons. Here the sequenced sample was peripheral blood, taken 28 days after the second AZD1222 dose. Every receptor here comes from an adult who received the AZD1222 COVID-19 vaccine.

V is TRBV13 and J is TRBJ1-2, with D possibly being TRBD1 (5 bases). Germline CDR1 is PRHDT and CDR2 is FYEKMQ (reference sequence). CDR3 length equals 14 residues. Trimming took off 4 bases at V and 5 bases at J, with 14 bases between the two ends. The CDR3 DNA follows: TGTGCCAGCAGCTGGGACCTAGGGGCTTATGGCTACACCTTC. This translates into CASSWDLGAYGYTF.

V and J are TRBV11-3 and TRBJ2-7; D not resolved. CDR1 is SGHNT and CDR2 is YENEEA in the germline V gene. This CDR3 is built from 12 residues. The germline V and J ends were trimmed by 1 base and 6 bases, with 7 bases remaining between them. The CDR3 DNA sequence: TGTGCCAGCAGCTTAGGACCGGGCGAGCAGTACTTC. This encodes CASSLGPGEQYF.